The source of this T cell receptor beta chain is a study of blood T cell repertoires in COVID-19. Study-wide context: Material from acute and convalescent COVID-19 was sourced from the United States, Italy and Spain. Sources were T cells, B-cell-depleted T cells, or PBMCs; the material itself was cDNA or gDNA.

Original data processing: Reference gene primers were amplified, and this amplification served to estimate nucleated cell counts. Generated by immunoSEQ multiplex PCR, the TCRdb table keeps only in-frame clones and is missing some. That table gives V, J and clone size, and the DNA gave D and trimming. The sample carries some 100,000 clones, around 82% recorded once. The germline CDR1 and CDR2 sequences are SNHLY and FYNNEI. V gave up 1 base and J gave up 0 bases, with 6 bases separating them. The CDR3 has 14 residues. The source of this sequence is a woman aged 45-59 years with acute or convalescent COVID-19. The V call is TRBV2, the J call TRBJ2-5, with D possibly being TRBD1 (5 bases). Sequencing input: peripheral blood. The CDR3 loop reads CASSEDRYQETQYF. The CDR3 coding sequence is TGTGCCAGCAGTGAAGACAGGTACCAAGAGACCCAGTACTTC.